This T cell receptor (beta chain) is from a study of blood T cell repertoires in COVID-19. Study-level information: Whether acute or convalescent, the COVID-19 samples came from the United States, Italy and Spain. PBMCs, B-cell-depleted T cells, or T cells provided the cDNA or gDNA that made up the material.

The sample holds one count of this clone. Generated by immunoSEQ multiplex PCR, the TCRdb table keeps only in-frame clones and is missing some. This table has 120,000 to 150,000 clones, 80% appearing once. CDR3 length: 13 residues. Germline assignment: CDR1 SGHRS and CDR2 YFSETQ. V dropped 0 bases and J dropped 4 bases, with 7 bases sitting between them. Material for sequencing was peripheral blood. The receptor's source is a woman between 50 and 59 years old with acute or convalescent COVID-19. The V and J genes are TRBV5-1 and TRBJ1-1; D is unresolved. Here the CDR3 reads CASSLGAGTEAFF. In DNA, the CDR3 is TGCGCCAGCAGCTTGGGGGCCGGCACTGAAGCTTTCTTT.